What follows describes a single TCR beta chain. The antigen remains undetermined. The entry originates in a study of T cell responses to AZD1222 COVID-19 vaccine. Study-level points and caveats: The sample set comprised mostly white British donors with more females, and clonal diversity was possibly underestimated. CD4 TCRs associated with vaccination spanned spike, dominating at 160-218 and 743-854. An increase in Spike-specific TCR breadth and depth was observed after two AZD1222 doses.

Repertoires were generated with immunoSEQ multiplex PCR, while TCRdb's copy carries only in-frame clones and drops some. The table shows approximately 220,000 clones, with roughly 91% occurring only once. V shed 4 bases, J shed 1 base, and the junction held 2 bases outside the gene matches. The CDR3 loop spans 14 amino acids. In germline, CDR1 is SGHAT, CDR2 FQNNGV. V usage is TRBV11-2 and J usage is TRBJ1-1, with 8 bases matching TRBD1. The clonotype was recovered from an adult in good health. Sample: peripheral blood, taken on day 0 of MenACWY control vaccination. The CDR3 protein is CASSWTGSNTEAFF. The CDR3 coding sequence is TGTGCCAGCAGCTGGACAGGGTCGAACACTGAAGCTTTCTTT. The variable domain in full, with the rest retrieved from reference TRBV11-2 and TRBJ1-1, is EAGVAQSPRYKIIEKRQSVAFWCNPISGHATLYWYQQILGQGPKLLIQFQNNGVVDDSQLPKDRFSAERLKGVDSTLKIQPAKLEDSAVYLCASSWTGSNTEAFFGQGTRLTVV.